The sequence of this T cell receptor (beta chain) was determined in a study of coeliac disease (dated by TCRdb to 2022 to 2024). Background for the entire study: Coeliac patients were categorised as having newly diagnosed active disease, refractory coeliac disease type I, or disease controlled by a gluten-free diet. Refractory coeliac disease type I was defined by the absence of response to a gluten-free diet for more than 12 months, together with immunophenotypically normal intraepithelial cells. Small intestinal lymphocyte fractions from coeliac and non-coeliac patients were analysed in the study using next-generation sequencing of rearranged TRB and TRG CDR3 regions. Samples from approximately 26 subjects were successfully TRB sequenced, and these included about two dozen paired samples of bulk unsorted intraepithelial and lamina propria cells. The study set out to describe the TR repertoires of small intestinal T cells in active coeliac disease, refractory type I coeliac disease, and coeliac disease treated with a gluten-free diet. The full study included roughly 30 patients: some 22 with serologically confirmed coeliac disease and 8 controls with non-small intestinal disorders. What the research found in general, with its limitations: TRB repertoires were mostly private, with most amino acid sequences found in only one sample, and V-gene usage showed no significant difference between disease groups. Cross-contamination between compartments was possible, because separating intraepithelial cells from lamina propria cells did not produce high-purity fractions. Lower clonality than in controls was observed in the TRB and TRG repertoires of active coeliac intraepithelial and lamina propria samples, suggesting that diverse T cells were recruited. Published gliadin-specific TRB sequences were detected in about 45% of the 18 coeliac lamina propria samples but in only 1 of 6 controls. The approach was considered by the authors to be unsuitable for unbiased detection of gliadin-specific T cells, as gliadin-specific T cells are scarce and rarely shared between patients.

The method behind the library was the immunoSEQ multiplex PCR assay. In a multiplexed PCR, the TR loci were amplified; reverse primers were designed against J gene segments, whereas forward primers were designed against V gene segments. The amplified CDR3 regions were sequenced using the Illumina HiSeq System. From the authors' description of their analysis: Closely related reads were merged by a nearest-neighbour algorithm to remove PCR and sequencing errors and to collapse the data into unique sequences. Repertoires were summarised by clonality and by T cell density, defined as TR molecules per amount of genomic DNA input. CDR3 amino acid sequences present in at least 80% of unsorted samples were defined as public TRs, and these public TRs were then tested for differential abundance between coeliac and control samples. Each lamina propria sample was queried against a list of a few hundred published gliadin-specific TRB sequences. Kruskal-Wallis tests followed by Dunn post-tests were used to test for differences in clonality and density between disease groups. The table comes from immuneACCESS by way of TCRdb, which keeps in-frame sequences with V and J called. Part of the clones is missing from these tables; in studies checked, under half for an unresolved V gene and the rest for unknown reasons. V and J calls and clone size are as listed in that table; D and trimming were resolved from the DNA. This sample lists 8,000 to 10,000 clones; roughly 70% were detected once. Roughly a fifth of the sample is in the top ten clones.

Aliquots of roughly 530,000 cells were frozen in DMSO/FBS in liquid nitrogen, and a single aliquot per fraction was used for sequencing. Every one of the 30 patients in the study had endoscopy and a small intestinal biopsy. To release lamina propria cells, the biopsy tissue left over after intraepithelial cell isolation was digested with collagenase. The Qiagen DNeasy blood extraction kit was used to extract genomic DNA from the frozen unsorted cell fractions. This clone appeared a few times. Its antigen is currently not known. No base qualities exist here, and no much larger clone lies one base off it. The source material was lamina propria lymphocytes from the gut. Interpreted using the paper, the cell subset or site label stands for: lamina propria cell (LPC) fraction of small intestinal biopsy. The clonotype originates from a woman between 55 and 75 years old with celiac disease.

The nucleotide sequence reads TGTGCCAGCTCACCAAACACATTGAACACTGAAGCTTTCTTT. Protein translation: CASSPNTLNTEAFF. Recombination linked TRBV18 to TRBJ1-1; too little of a D gene remains to name it. Between the V and J ends, shortened by 2 bases and 0 bases respectively, the junction contains 7 bases. From the cysteine up to the phenylalanine, the CDR3 has a length of 14 residues. Here the CDR3 DNA is all that survives: 42 bases in frame from base 1. CDR1 is given as KGHSH and CDR2 as LQKENI, both from the germline V gene.